These T cell receptor beta chains were read from a single sample in a study of molecular identifiers for immune sequencing clone quantification. One entry per CDR3 protein results from TCRdb running MiXCR on the PCR reads. The table records some 580,000 distinct CDR3 sequences, over 25% of them present only once. Input material: naive CD8+ T cells from blood, with Jurkat cell RNA spiked in. These TCRs come from a human donor in good health. Some libraries in this study had Jurkat cell RNA spiked in. Both conserved end residues are part of each CDR3.

CDR3: CSAEGLAGGRVRREQYF
J: TRBJ2-7
V: TRBV20-1

CDR3: CASNLVGGSYEQYF
J: TRBJ2-7
V: TRBV25-1

CDR3: CASSQDLTGPVYGYTF
J: TRBJ1-2
V: TRBV3-1

CDR3: CARGRDRDHEQYF
J: TRBJ2-7
V: TRBV27

CDR3: CASSYSPILDRAKNIQYF
J: TRBJ2-4
V: TRBV6-5

CDR3: CASSYGQSSYNEQFF
J: TRBJ2-1
V: TRBV6-5

CDR3: CASSPPGQGNNEQFF
J: TRBJ2-1
V: TRBV18

CDR3: CASSTTGPYNEQFF
J: TRBJ2-1
V: TRBV12-3/TRBV12-4

CDR3: CASSPGLGTRNNQPQHF
J: TRBJ1-5
V: TRBV7-9

CDR3: CASEGLVTDTQYF
J: TRBJ2-3
V: TRBV12-3/TRBV12-4

CDR3: CASGLERQLQETQYF
J: TRBJ2-5
V: TRBV12-5

CDR3: CVSSEPGQYEQYF
J: TRBJ2-7
V: TRBV25-1

CDR3: CASSLDRGAMNTEAFF
J: TRBJ1-1
V: TRBV28

CDR3: CSARQVNYEQYF
J: TRBJ2-7
V: TRBV20-1

CDR3: CASRYRTRYSYEQYF
J: TRBJ2-7
V: TRBV6-2/TRBV6-3

CDR3: CASSQVSGGNEKLFF
J: TRBJ1-4
V: TRBV4-1

CDR3: CASSFDWGALNEQYF
J: TRBJ2-7
V: TRBV4-1

CDR3: CASSQDMGGVYGYPF
J: TRBJ1-2
V: TRBV4-3

CDR3: CASSSGTSSYEQYF
J: TRBJ2-7
V: TRBV5-1

CDR3: CSARPGLAEIRGFGEQYF
J: TRBJ2-7
V: TRBV20-1

CDR3: CASSPSGRGVTGELFF
J: TRBJ2-2
V: TRBV9

CDR3: CASSAGTSGSADTQYF
J: TRBJ2-3
V: TRBV9

CDR3: CAISTGSEYTEAFF
J: TRBJ1-1
V: TRBV10-3

CDR3: CTYRVPDLPAANEQFF
J: TRBJ2-1
V: TRBV20-1

CDR3: CASSNEGGRSGNQPQHF
J: TRBJ1-5
V: TRBV19

CDR3: CASRDAGLNTGELFF
J: TRBJ2-2
V: TRBV12-3/TRBV12-4

CDR3: CASSLVHRQGAEEQYF
J: TRBJ2-7
V: TRBV7-6

CDR3: CSARVADSNNQPQHF
J: TRBJ1-5
V: TRBV20-1

CDR3: CASRTTGYGQYF
J: TRBJ2-7
V: TRBV2

CDR3: CASSQEVGRSSYEQYF
J: TRBJ2-7
V: TRBV3-1

CDR3: CASSWGTSANTGELFF
J: TRBJ2-2
V: TRBV6-2/TRBV6-3

CDR3: CANGPSGSSTRYNGQFF
J: TRBJ2-1
V: TRBV27

CDR3: CASSQGPGQNNSPLHF
J: TRBJ1-6
V: TRBV4-3

CDR3: CASSDGPSGNQPQHF
J: TRBJ1-5
V: TRBV7-9

CDR3: CASSLVGPQGGGANVLTF
J: TRBJ2-6
V: TRBV7-9

CDR3: CASSVGPPLAREQFF
J: TRBJ2-1
V: TRBV9